The 31 T cell receptor beta chains listed next were all sequenced from one sample in a study of OX40 agonist ivuxolimab in advanced cancers. The method was immunoSEQ multiplex PCR; TCRdb's version includes in-frame clones alone and lacks a portion of them. The repertoire holds 60,000 to 65,000 clones, approximately 84% seen once, with more than 8% in the top ten. The sample in question was CD4+ or CD8+ T cells sorted from blood, obtained in a trial of the OX40 agonist ivuxolimab. The receptors shown here come from an adult with an advanced solid tumor such as melanoma, head and neck, liver or kidney cancer.

This chain connects TRBV5-1 to TRBJ2-1, with D hard to call. V was pared by 3 bases and J by 4 bases, with 11 bases between. The germline V gene encodes CDR1 SGHRS and CDR2 YFSETQ. This CDR3 is 14 amino acids long. The CDR3 DNA follows: TGCGCCAGCAGCTCCCTCACCGGGTACAATGAGCAGTTCTTC. It codes for CASSSLTGYNEQFF. Supplemented by reference TRBV5-1 and TRBJ2-1, the full variable domain reads KAGVTQTPRYLIKTRGQQVTLSCSPISGHRSVSWYQQTPGQGLQFLFEYFSETQRNKGNFPGRFSGRQFSNSRSEMNVSTLELGDSALYLCASSSLTGYNEQFFGPGTRLTVL.

The gene calls are TRBV29-1 and TRBJ2-3; 8 bases line up with TRBD1. The CDR3 spans 16 residues. CDR1 and CDR2 from the germline V gene are SQVTM and ANQGSEA. After removal of 5 bases from V and 0 bases from J, the junction contained 10 bases not matched to a gene. In nucleotides, the CDR3 is TGCAGCGTTCTCCGGGACAGGAGTGCTAGCACAGATACGCAGTATTTT. This translates into CSVLRDRSASTDTQYF.

This rearrangement joins TRBV9 to TRBJ1-2; D unclear. CDR3 length: 12 amino acids. Germline loops: CDR1 SGDLS, CDR2 YYNGEE. V gave up 3 bases and J gave up 4 bases, with 7 bases separating them. CDR3 sequence (DNA): TGTGCCAGCAGCGCCGAGGCCTATGGCTACACCTTC. Its protein product is CASSAEAYGYTF.

The gene calls are TRBV11-1 and TRBJ2-7; D might be TRBD1 or TRBD2, each matching 6 bases. The CDR3 contains 13 residues. Germline V lookup: CDR1 SGHAT, CDR2 FQDESV (reference sequence). V dropped 5 bases and J dropped 9 bases, with 17 bases sitting between them. CDR3 DNA sequence: TGTGCCAGCAGCCCCGCCCTGGGGGGCGGGCAGTACTTC. Its protein is CASSPALGGGQYF.

This chain joins TRBV15 and TRBJ1-6, with D maybe TRBD1 (6 bases). Trimming shortened V by 8 bases and J by 0 bases, and 14 bases separated the two germline ends. The CDR3 contains 16 residues. Germline V gene lookup returns CDR1 LNHNV and CDR2 YYDKDF (reference sequence). As DNA, the CDR3 is TGTGCCACCCGTGGAGGGGGAGGCTCCTATAATTCACCCCTCCACTTT. This encodes CATRGGGGSYNSPLHF.

The rearrangement uses TRBV5-1 and TRBJ1-1; D remains ambiguous. V was shortened by 1 base and J by 1 base, with 8 bases between the two germline ends. Germline V gene data show CDR1 as SGHRS and CDR2 as YFSETQ. The CDR3 contains 14 residues. CDR3: CASSLSAENTEAFF. CDR3 DNA sequence: TGCGCCAGCAGCTTGTCAGCAGAGAACACTGAAGCTTTCTTT.

The rearrangement uses TRBV19 and TRBJ2-5; D may be TRBD1 or TRBD2 (5 bases each). The CDR3 has 14 residues. Trimming cost V 6 bases and J 5 bases, with 16 bases left between them. In germline, CDR1 is LNHDA, CDR2 SQIVND (reference sequence). CDR3 DNA sequence: TGTGCCAGTAGCAATCAGGGTTGGGGGGAGACCCAGTACTTC. Translation gives CASSNQGWGETQYF.

This chain connects TRBV7-9 to TRBJ2-7, with D perhaps TRBD2 (6 bases). The CDR3 runs to 16 residues. V lost 5 bases to trimming and J lost 2 bases, with 19 bases between them. Germline CDR1 is SEHNR and CDR2 is FQNEAQ (reference sequence). The CDR3 region is CASSPRGRGGPYEQYF. The CDR3 nucleotides read TGTGCCAGCAGCCCCCGAGGTAGGGGAGGTCCCTACGAGCAGTACTTC.

This chain connects TRBV5-1 to TRBJ2-5, with TRBD2 identical over 7 bases. The CDR3 sequence is 15 residues long. Germline V gives CDR1 SGHRS, CDR2 YFSETQ. The V and J ends lost 0 bases and 2 bases, in that order; junction bases with no gene match: 4. The CDR3 sequence: CASSLAASGQETQYF. CDR3 sequence (DNA): TGCGCCAGCAGCTTGGCGGCTAGCGGTCAAGAGACCCAGTACTTC.

This chain links TRBV10-2 with TRBJ1-2, with unresolved D. V lost 7 bases, J lost 7 bases, and 22 bases lay in between. This CDR3 contains 15 residues. The germline CDR1 and CDR2 sequences are WSHSY and SAAADI. The CDR3, as DNA: TGCGCCAGCAATGGGCGGGCGGGGTTGATCTCTGGCTACACCTTC. This sequence encodes CASNGRAGLISGYTF.

The rearrangement uses TRBV5-1 and TRBJ2-3; D unclear. The CDR3 has 14 residues. V lost 2 bases, J lost 3 bases, and 10 bases lay in between. Germline V gives CDR1 SGHRS, CDR2 YFSETQ. The CDR3 sequence: CASSFGPGTDTQYF. CDR3 nucleotides: TGCGCCAGCAGCTTCGGTCCCGGGACAGATACGCAGTATTTT.

The V call is TRBV9, the J call TRBJ2-1, with TRBD1 identical over 7 bases. Trimming cost V 7 bases and J 0 bases; bases outside gene matches: 7. This CDR3 comprises 15 residues. Germline V gene sequence: CDR1 SGDLS, CDR2 YYNGEE. Here the CDR3 reads CASGLTGSSYNEQFF. CDR3 nucleotide sequence: TGTGCCAGCGGGTTGACAGGGAGCTCCTACAATGAGCAGTTCTTC.

This chain links TRBV11-1 with TRBJ1-2, with D uncertain. The germline gives CDR1 SGHAT, CDR2 FQDESV (reference sequence). V lost 1 base and J 4 bases, leaving 10 bases between the germline ends. The CDR3 is 14 residues long. The DNA of the CDR3 is TGTGCCAGCAGCTTAGATCCGGGGTCCTATGGCTACACCTTC. Protein product: CASSLDPGSYGYTF. Full variable domain (missing parts from reference TRBV11-1 and TRBJ1-2): EAEVAQSPRYKITEKSQAVAFWCDPISGHATLYWYRQILGQGPELLVQFQDESVVDDSQLPKDRFSAERLKGVDSTLKIQPAELGDSAMYLCASSLDPGSYGYTFGSGTRLTVV.

The rearrangement joins TRBV10-3 to TRBJ2-2, with D hard to call. The V end lost 1 base, the J end lost 4 bases, and 16 bases lay between the germline ends. Per germline, CDR1 ENHRY and CDR2 SYGVKD. There are 17 residues in the CDR3. The CDR3 sequence: CAISELGHLKGTGELFF. DNA of the CDR3: TGTGCCATCAGTGAGTTAGGTCACCTAAAGGGCACCGGGGAGCTGTTTTTT.

The genes are TRBV5-1 and TRBJ1-3; no clear D. The germline V gene encodes CDR1 SGHRS and CDR2 YFSETQ. The V end was cut by 7 bases, the J end by 0 bases, with 11 bases between. The CDR3 totals 14 residues. CDR3 in amino acids: CASGPSISGNTIYF. Here the CDR3 DNA reads TGCGCCAGCGGCCCGTCAATCTCTGGAAACACCATATATTTT.

The chain carries TRBV5-6 and TRBJ2-7, with D possibly being TRBD2 (6 bases). The CDR3 covers 15 residues. V was shortened by 4 bases and J by 0 bases, with 14 bases between the two germline ends. Per germline, CDR1 SGHDT and CDR2 YYEEEE. CDR3: CASSPGLTLSYEQYF. CDR3 bases: TGTGCCAGCAGCCCGGGACTTACCCTCTCCTACGAGCAGTACTTC. Variable domain in full (rest from reference TRBV5-6 and TRBJ2-7): DAGVTQSPTHLIKTRGQQVTLRCSPKSGHDTVSWYQQALGQGPQFIFQYYEEEERQRGNFPDRFSGHQFPNYSSELNVNALLLGDSALYLCASSPGLTLSYEQYFGPGTRLTVT.

In this sample, this clone is medium-sized. The J gene is TRBJ1-6, the V gene TRBV21-1; the table's D call TRBD1 went unverified against the DNA. TRBV21-1 is a recognized pseudogene. This CDR3 contains 18 residues. As DNA, the CDR3 is TGTGCCAGCAGCAACTGCGGCAGGGGGCTTTCCTATAATTCACCCCTCCACTTT. It yields the protein CASSNCGRGLSYNSPLHF.

This chain uses TRBV5-1 with TRBJ2-5; 9 nucleotides line up with TRBD1. Losses at the gene ends were 4 bases for V and 2 bases for J; bases not matched to a gene: 3. The CDR3 runs 14 residues. CDR1 and CDR2 (germline): SGHRS, YFSETQ. The CDR3 sequence is CASSTTGGQETQYF. DNA of the CDR3: TGCGCCAGCAGCACGACAGGGGGGCAAGAGACCCAGTACTTC. The full variable domain, in which reference TRBV5-1 and TRBJ2-5 provide the parts outside the CDR3, is KAGVTQTPRYLIKTRGQQVTLSCSPISGHRSVSWYQQTPGQGLQFLFEYFSETQRNKGNFPGRFSGRQFSNSRSEMNVSTLELGDSALYLCASSTTGGQETQYFGPGTRLLVL.

V gene TRBV7-3 combines with J gene TRBJ2-3, with 10 positions matching TRBD2. The CDR3 consists of 16 residues. Losses at the gene ends were 2 bases for V and 6 bases for J; bases not matched to a gene: 8. The germline CDR1 and CDR2 sequences are SGHTA and FQGTGA. This chain's CDR3 is CASSLSASGRTDTQYF. CDR3 DNA: TGTGCCAGCAGCTTATCGGCTAGCGGGAGAACGGATACGCAGTATTTT.

The rearrangement uses TRBV28 and TRBJ1-1, with D possibly matching TRBD1 (6 bases). The CDR3 loop spans 14 amino acids. The germline gives CDR1 MDHEN, CDR2 SYDVKM. V gave up 4 bases and J gave up 5 bases, with 14 bases separating them. CDR3 loop: CASSSNGGWTEAFF. For the CDR3, the DNA is TGTGCCAGCAGTTCTAACGGGGGCTGGACTGAAGCTTTCTTT. The full variable domain, in which reference TRBV28 and TRBJ1-1 provide the parts outside the CDR3, is DVKVTQSSRYLVKRTGEKVFLECVQDMDHENMFWYRQDPGLGLRLIYFSYDVKMKEKGDIPEGYSVSREKKERFSLILESASTNQTSMYLCASSSNGGWTEAFFGQGTRLTVV.

The gene calls are TRBV28 and TRBJ1-6; TRBD1 matches at 10 bases. V shed 3 bases and J 9 bases; nucleotides not matched to a gene: 5. CDR3 length: 15 residues. CDR1 is MDHEN and CDR2 is SYDVKM in the germline V gene. CDR3 in amino acids: CASSFRQGALSPLHF. In nucleotides, the CDR3 is TGTGCCAGCAGTTTTCGACAGGGGGCCCTTTCACCCCTCCACTTT.

The rearrangement links TRBV12-5 to TRBJ2-1; 12 nucleotides match TRBD2. CDR3 length equals 17 residues. Germline CDR1 reads LGHNT; CDR2 reads FRNRAP. The V and J ends lost 5 bases and 6 bases, in that order; junction bases with no gene match: 11. CDR3 loop: CASGPGLAGLGGNEQFF. CDR3 nucleotides: TGTGCTAGTGGTCCAGGACTAGCGGGACTCGGTGGCAATGAGCAGTTCTTC.

This chain joins TRBV19 and TRBJ2-5, with 8 bases lining up with TRBD2. The CDR3 consists of 13 residues. V was pared by 4 bases and J by 4 bases, with 2 bases of the junction left unmatched. Germline CDR1 reads LNHDA; CDR2 reads SQIVND (reference sequence). Here the CDR3 DNA reads TGTGCCAGTAGTAGTCTAGCGGGAGAGACCCAGTACTTC. Encoded protein: CASSSLAGETQYF.

V gene TRBV2 combines with J gene TRBJ2-3; D uncertain. CDR3 size: 16 residues. Deletions cut 6 bases from V and 0 bases from J, with 16 bases between. Germline V CDR1 and CDR2: SNHLY, FYNNEI. The DNA of the CDR3 is TGTGCCAGCAGCCCCTCCCCAAAACGAAGCACAGATACGCAGTATTTT. Translation gives CASSPSPKRSTDTQYF.

The chain links TRBV27 to TRBJ2-5, with 8 bases that match TRBD2. The V gene end was trimmed by 0 bases and the J gene end by 10 bases; junction bases not matched to a gene: 10. The CDR3 has 15 amino acids. Germline CDR1 and CDR2: MNHEY and SMNVEV (reference sequence). The CDR3 reads CASSLSIAGSQIQYF. The CDR3 DNA sequence: TGTGCCAGCAGTTTATCGATAGCGGGATCTCAGATCCAGTACTTC.

This chain connects TRBV5-4 to TRBJ2-5; 10 bases match TRBD1. The CDR3 covers 13 residues. The trim removed 3 bases at V and 6 bases at J, leaving 2 bases unmatched. Germline V CDR1 and CDR2: SGHNT, YYREEE (reference sequence). CDR3 loop: CASSWGQGQTQYF. The CDR3 DNA sequence: TGTGCCAGCAGCTGGGGACAGGGGCAGACCCAGTACTTC. Complete variable domain (other parts from reference TRBV5-4 and TRBJ2-5): ETGVTQSPTHLIKTRGQQVTLRCSSQSGHNTVSWYQQALGQGPQFIFQYYREEENGRGNFPPRFSGLQFPNYSSELNVNALELDDSALYLCASSWGQGQTQYFGPGTRLLVL.

V is TRBV29-1 and J is TRBJ1-1; D might be TRBD1 (5 bases). Per the germline V gene, CDR1 is SQVTM and CDR2 is ANQGSEA. CDR3 length equals 15 residues. The CDR3: CSGSAGWGMNTEAFF. The DNA for the CDR3 is TGCAGTGGCTCAGCAGGGTGGGGCATGAACACTGAAGCTTTCTTT.

The rearrangement links TRBV7-2 to TRBJ2-7, with TRBD2 as a possible D gene (6 bases). The CDR3 length is 16 residues. Trimming removed 4 bases at V and 7 bases at J, with 23 bases between. CDR1 and CDR2 from the germline V gene are SGHTA and FQGNSA. The CDR3 bases are TGTGCCAGCAGCTCAAGTCTCGGGACTTCTCGGGCGGAGCAGTACTTC. Translating it yields CASSSSLGTSRAEQYF.

The chain combines TRBV19 with TRBJ2-5; D gene uncertain. This CDR3 is built from 12 residues. Germline V gene data show CDR1 as LNHDA and CDR2 as SQIVND (reference sequence). V lost 4 bases and J 4 bases, leaving 7 bases between the germline ends. CDR3 residues: CASSSDRETQYF. For the CDR3, the DNA is TGTGCCAGTAGTAGCGATCGAGAGACCCAGTACTTC.

V usage is TRBV5-1 and J usage is TRBJ2-7, with 7 positions matching TRBD2. With 0 bases clipped from V and 7 bases from J, the junction kept 4 bases outside the gene matches. Germline V lookup: CDR1 SGHRS, CDR2 YFSETQ. The CDR3 consists of 13 residues. CDR3 region: CASSLGQGGEQYF. In nucleotides, the CDR3 is TGCGCCAGCAGCTTGGGCCAGGGAGGGGAGCAGTACTTC.

About this clone itself: Other DNA sequences in this specimen translate into the identical CDR3. The V and J genes are TRBV6-5 and TRBJ1-2; D unclear. This CDR3 comprises 12 residues. Germline CDR1 is MNHEY and CDR2 is SVGAGI. Trimming took off 4 bases at V and 3 bases at J, with 6 bases between the two ends. DNA of the CDR3: TGTGCCAGCAGTTTTCCGGACTATGGCTACACCTTC. Protein: CASSFPDYGYTF.